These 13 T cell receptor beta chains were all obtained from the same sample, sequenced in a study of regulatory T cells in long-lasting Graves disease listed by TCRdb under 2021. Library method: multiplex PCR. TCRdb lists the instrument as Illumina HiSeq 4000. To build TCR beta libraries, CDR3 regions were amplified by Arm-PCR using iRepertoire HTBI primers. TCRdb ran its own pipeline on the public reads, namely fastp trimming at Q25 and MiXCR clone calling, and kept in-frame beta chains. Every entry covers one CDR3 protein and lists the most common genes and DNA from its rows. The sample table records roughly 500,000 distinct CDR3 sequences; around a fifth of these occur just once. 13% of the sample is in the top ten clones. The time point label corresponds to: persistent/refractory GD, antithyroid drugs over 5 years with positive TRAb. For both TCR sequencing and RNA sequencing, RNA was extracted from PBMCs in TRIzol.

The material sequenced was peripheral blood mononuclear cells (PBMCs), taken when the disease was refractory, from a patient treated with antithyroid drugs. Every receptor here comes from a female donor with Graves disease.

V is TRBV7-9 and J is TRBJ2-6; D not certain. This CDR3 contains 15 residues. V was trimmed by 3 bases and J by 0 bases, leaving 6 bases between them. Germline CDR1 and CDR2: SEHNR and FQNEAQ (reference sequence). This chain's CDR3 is CASSFSPSGANVLTF. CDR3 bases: TGTGCCAGCAGCTTTAGTCCCTCTGGGGCCAACGTCCTGACTTTC. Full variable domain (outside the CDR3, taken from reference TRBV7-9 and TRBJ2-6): DTGVSQNPRHKITKRGQNVTFRCDPISEHNRLYWYRQTLGQGPEFLTYFQNEAQLEKSRLLSDRFSAERPKGSFSTLEIQRTEQGDSAMYLCASSFSPSGANVLTFGAGSRLTVL.

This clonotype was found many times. CDR3 in DNA: TGTGCCACCAGTGTTCAGCGTGGGACAGGTCAAGAGACCCAGTACTTC. It yields the protein CATSVQRGTGQETQYF. The J gene is TRBJ2-5, the V gene TRBV24-1; 8 bases fit TRBD1. The V gene's germline CDR1 is KGHDR and CDR2 SFDVKD. The CDR3 loop spans 16 amino acids. V shed 5 bases, J shed 2 bases, and the junction held 9 bases outside the gene matches.

CDR3 sequence (DNA): TGTGCCAGCTCCCAATTAACGAGCACTGAAGCTTTCTTT. It yields the protein CASSQLTSTEAFF. The chain combines TRBV12-3 or TRBV12-4 with TRBJ1-1, with D unresolved. This CDR3 region has 13 residues. V lost 8 bases and J 4 bases, leaving 14 bases between the germline ends.

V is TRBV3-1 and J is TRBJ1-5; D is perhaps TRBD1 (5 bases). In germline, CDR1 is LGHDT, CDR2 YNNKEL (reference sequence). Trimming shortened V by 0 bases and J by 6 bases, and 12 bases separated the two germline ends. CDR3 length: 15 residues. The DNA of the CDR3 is TGTGCCAGCAGCCAAGAGGGGTATGGGGGTCAGCCCCAGCATTTT. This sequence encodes CASSQEGYGGQPQHF.

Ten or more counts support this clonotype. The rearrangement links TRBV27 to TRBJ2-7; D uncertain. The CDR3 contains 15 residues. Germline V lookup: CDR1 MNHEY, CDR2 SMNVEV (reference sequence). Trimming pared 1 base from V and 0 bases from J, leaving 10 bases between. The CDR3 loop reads CASSLYTDDSYEQYF. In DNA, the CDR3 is TGTGCCAGCAGTTTATACACGGACGACTCCTACGAGCAGTACTTC.

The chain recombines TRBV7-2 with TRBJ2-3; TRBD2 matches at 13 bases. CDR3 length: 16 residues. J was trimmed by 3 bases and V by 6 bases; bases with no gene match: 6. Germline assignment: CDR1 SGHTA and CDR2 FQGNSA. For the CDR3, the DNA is TGTGCCAGCAGGCCGCCGGGACTAGCGGGGACAGATACGCAGTATTTT. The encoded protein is CASRPPGLAGTDTQYF.

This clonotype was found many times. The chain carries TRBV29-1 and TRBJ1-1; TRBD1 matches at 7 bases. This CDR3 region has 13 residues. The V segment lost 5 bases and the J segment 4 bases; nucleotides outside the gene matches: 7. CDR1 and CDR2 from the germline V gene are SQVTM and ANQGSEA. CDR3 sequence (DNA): TGCAGCGTTCCAACAGGGGCTGGCACTGAAGCTTTCTTT. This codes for CSVPTGAGTEAFF.

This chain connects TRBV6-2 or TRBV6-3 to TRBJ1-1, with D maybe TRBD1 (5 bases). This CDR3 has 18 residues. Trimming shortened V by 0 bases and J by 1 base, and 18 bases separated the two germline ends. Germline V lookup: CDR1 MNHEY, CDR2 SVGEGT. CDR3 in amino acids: CASSYSIGWGRTNTEAFF. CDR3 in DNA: TGTGCCAGCAGTTACTCGATAGGTTGGGGCCGCACGAACACTGAAGCTTTCTTT.

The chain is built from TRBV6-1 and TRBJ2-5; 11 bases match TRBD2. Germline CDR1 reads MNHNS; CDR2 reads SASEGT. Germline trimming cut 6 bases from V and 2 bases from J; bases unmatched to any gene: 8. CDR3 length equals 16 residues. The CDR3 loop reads CASSKLAGVVQETQYF. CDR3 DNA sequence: TGTGCCAGCAGCAAACTAGCGGGAGTTGTACAAGAGACCCAGTACTTC.

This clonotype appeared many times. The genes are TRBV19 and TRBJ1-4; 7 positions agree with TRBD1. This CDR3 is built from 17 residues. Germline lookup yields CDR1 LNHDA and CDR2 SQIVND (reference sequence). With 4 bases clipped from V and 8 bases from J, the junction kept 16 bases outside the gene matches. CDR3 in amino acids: CASSRGDRGPDREKLFF. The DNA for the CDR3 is TGTGCCAGTAGTAGGGGGGACAGAGGGCCGGACCGAGAAAAACTGTTTTTT.

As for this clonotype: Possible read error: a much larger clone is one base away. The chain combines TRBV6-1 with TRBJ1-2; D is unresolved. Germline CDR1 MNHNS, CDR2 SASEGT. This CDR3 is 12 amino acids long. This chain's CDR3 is CAGSEESYGYTF. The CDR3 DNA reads TGTGCCGGCAGTGAAGAAAGTTATGGCTACACCTTC.

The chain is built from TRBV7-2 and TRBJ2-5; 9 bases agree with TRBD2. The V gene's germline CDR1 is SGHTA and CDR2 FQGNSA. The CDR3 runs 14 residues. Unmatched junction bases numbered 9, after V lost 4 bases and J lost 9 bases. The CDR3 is CASSSTGLARPQYF. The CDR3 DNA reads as TGTGCCAGCAGCTCGACGGGACTAGCAAGGCCCCAGTACTTC.

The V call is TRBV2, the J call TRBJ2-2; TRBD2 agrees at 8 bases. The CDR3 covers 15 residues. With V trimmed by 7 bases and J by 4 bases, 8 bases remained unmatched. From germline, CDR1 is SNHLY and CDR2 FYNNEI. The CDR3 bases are TGTGCCAGCAACCGGGAGGGCCATTTCACCGGGGAGCTGTTTTTT. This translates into CASNREGHFTGELFF.